This record looks at one T cell receptor beta chain sequence and its context. Its target is not known. The record originates from a study of CD8 T cells in ankylosing spondylitis. Study-wide points: What appeared characteristic of ankylosing spondylitis blood was a TCR beta motif of eight highly homologous variants. In ankylosing spondylitis patients, matched synovial fluid reportedly showed significant enrichment of disease-linked clones.

TCRdb independently ran MiXCR on the 5' RACE reads; one entry per CDR3 protein. Of a few hundred thousand distinct CDR3 sequences listed, 18% are singletons. The CDR3 has 15 residues. CDR1 and CDR2 from the germline V gene are MGHRA and YSYEKL. The V gene end was trimmed by 6 bases and the J gene end by 6 bases; junction bases not matched to a gene: 6. The gene calls are TRBV4-1 and TRBJ2-3, with 13 nucleotides matching TRBD2. The clonotype originates from a male donor with ankylosing spondylitis or in good health (not recorded which). The sequencing sample was made of blood, either unsorted or a sorted T cell fraction (not recorded which). The DNA for the CDR3 is TGCGCCAGCAGACCGGGACTAGCGGGATGGGATACGCAGTATTTT. It codes for CASRPGLAGWDTQYF.